This TCR beta chain was found in a study of T cells in localized non-small cell lung cancer. Study-wide points: Median detection of top 100 tumor clones in adjacent lung was about 52 clones.

Sequencing was performed with immunoSEQ multiplex PCR; in TCRdb, only in-frame clones are kept and a portion is missing. Among about 20,000 clones, approximately 86% were seen once, and the ten largest hold about 23%. Of note for this clone: The antigen is undetermined.

Trimming took 5 bases from V and 0 from J, leaving 8 bases between them. The length of the CDR3 is 15 residues. Germline V CDR1 and CDR2: SEHNR, FQNEAQ (reference sequence). The source was PBMCs, collected before any cancer treatment. This TCR was sampled from a man aged 40 to 75 with stage II squamous cell lung carcinoma. This chain uses TRBV7-9 with TRBJ2-6, with D unresolved. The CDR3 sequence: CASSGSSSGANVLTF. The CDR3 DNA reads as TGTGCCAGCAGCGGGTCTAGCTCTGGGGCCAACGTCCTGACTTTC.